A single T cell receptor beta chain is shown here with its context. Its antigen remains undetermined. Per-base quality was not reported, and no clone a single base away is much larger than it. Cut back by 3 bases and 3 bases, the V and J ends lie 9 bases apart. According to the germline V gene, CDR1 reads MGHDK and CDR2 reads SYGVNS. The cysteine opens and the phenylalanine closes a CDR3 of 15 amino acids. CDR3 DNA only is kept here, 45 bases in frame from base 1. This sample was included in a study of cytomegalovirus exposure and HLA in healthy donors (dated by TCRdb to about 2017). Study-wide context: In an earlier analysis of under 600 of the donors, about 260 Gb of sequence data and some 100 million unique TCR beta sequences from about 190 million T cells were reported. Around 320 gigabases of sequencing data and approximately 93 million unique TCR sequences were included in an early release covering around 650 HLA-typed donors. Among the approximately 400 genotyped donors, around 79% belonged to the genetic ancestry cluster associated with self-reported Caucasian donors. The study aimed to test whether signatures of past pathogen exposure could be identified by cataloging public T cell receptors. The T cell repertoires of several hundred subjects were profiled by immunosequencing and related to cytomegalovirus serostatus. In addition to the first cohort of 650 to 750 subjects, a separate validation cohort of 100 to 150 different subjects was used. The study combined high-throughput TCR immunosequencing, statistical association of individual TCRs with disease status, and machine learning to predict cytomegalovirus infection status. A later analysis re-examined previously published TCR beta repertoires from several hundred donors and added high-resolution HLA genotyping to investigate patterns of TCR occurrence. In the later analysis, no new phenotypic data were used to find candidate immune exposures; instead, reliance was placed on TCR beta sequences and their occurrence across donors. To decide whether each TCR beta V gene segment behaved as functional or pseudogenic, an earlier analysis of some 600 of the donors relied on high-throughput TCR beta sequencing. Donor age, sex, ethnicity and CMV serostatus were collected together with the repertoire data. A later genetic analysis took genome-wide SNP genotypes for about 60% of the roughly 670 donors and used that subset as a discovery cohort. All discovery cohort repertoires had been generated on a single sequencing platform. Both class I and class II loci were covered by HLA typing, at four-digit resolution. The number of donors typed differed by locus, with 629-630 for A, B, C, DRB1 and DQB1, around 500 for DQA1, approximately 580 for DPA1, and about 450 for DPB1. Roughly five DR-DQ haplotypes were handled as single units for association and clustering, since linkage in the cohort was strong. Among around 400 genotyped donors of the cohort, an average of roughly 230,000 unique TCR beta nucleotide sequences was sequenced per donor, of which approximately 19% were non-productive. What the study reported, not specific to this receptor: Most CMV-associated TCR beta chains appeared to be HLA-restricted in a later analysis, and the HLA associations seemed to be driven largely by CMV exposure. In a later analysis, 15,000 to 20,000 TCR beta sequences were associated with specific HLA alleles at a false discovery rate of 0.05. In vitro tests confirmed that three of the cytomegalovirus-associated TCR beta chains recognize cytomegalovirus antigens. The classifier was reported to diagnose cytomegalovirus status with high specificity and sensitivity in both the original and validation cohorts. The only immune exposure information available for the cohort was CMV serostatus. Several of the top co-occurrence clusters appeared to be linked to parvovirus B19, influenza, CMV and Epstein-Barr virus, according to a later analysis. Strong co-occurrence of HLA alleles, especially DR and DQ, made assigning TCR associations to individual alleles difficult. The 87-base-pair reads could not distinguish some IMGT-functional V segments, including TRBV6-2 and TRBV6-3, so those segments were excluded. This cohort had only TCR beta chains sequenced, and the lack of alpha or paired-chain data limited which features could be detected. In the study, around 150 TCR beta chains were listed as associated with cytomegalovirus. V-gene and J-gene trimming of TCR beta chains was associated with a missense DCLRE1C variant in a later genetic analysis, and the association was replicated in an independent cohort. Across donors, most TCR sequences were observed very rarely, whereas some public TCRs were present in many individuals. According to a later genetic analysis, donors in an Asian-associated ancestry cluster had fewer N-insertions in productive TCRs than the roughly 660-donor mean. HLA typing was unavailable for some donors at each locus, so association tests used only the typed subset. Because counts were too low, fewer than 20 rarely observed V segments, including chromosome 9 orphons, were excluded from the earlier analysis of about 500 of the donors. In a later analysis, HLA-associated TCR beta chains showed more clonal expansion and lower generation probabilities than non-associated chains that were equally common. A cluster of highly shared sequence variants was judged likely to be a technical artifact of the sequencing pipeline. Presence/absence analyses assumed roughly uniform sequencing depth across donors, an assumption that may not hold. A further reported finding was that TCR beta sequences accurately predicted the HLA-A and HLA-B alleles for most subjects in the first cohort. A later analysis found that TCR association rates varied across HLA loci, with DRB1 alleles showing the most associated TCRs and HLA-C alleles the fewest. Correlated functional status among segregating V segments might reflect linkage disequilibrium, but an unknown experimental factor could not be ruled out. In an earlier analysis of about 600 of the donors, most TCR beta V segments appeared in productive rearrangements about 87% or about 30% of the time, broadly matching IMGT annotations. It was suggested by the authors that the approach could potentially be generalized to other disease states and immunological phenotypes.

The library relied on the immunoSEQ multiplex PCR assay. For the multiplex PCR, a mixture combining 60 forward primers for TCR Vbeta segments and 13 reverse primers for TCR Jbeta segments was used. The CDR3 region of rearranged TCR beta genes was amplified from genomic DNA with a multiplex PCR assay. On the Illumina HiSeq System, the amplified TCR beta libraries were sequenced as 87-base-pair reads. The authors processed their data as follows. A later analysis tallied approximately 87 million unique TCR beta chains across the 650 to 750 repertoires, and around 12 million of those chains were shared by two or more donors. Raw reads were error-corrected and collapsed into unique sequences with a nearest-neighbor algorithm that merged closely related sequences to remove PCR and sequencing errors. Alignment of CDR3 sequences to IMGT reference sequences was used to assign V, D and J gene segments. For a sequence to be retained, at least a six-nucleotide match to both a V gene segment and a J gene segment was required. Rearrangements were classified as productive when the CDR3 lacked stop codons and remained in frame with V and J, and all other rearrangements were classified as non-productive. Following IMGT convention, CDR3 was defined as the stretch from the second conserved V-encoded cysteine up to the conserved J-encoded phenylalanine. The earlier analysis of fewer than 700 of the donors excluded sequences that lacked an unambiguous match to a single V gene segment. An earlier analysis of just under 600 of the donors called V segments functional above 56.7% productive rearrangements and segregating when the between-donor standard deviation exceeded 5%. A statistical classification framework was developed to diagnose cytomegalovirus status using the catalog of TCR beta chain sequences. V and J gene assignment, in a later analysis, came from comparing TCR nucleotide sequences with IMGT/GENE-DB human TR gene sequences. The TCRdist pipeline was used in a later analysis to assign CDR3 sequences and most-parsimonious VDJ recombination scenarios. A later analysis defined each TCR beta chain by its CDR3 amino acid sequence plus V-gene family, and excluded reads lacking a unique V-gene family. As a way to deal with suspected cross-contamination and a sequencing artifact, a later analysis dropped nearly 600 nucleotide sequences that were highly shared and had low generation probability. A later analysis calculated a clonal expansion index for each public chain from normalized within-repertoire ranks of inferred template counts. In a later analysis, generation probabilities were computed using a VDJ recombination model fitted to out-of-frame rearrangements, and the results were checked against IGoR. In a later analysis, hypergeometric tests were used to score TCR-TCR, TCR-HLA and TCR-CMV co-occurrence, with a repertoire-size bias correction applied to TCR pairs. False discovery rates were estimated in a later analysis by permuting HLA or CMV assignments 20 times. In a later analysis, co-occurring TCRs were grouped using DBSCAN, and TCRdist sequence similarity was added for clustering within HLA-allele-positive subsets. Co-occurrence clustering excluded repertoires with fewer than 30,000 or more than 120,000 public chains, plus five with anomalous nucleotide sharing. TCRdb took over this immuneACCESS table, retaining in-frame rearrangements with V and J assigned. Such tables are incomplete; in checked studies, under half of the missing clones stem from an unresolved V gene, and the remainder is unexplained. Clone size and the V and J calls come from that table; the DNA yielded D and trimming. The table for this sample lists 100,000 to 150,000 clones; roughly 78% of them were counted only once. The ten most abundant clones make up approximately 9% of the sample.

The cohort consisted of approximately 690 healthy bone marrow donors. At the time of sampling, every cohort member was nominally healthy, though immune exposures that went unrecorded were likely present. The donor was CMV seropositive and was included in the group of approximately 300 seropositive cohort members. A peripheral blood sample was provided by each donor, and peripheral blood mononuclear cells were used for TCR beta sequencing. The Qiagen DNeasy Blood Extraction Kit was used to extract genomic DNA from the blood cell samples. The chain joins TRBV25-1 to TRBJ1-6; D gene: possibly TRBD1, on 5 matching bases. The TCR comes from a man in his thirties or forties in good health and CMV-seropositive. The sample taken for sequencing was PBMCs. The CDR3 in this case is CASSDQGNYNSPLHF. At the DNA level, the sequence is TGTGCCAGCAGTGACCAGGGAAACTATAATTCACCCCTCCACTTT.